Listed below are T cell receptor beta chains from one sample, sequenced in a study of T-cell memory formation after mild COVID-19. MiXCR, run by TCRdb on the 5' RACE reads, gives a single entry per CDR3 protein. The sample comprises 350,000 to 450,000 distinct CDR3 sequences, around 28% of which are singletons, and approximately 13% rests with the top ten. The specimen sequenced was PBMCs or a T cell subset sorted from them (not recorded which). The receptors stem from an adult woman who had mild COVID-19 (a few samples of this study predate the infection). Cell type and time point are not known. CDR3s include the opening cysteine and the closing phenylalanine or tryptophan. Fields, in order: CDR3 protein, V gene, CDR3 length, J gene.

cdr3_aa: CATRSGRAGEQYF; v_call: TRBV6-6; cdr3_length: 13; j_call: TRBJ2-7
cdr3_aa: CASSISGGALYTQYF; v_call: TRBV5-1; cdr3_length: 15; j_call: TRBJ2-3
cdr3_aa: CASSPRGAGANVLTF; v_call: TRBV18; cdr3_length: 15; j_call: TRBJ2-6
cdr3_aa: CSVGRTSGTHEQYF; v_call: TRBV29-1; cdr3_length: 14; j_call: TRBJ2-7
cdr3_aa: CASSSTGTGGSYEQYF; v_call: TRBV5-1; cdr3_length: 16; j_call: TRBJ2-7
cdr3_aa: CASSLPRAEGETQYF; v_call: TRBV5-6; cdr3_length: 15; j_call: TRBJ2-5
cdr3_aa: CASSGTVEQFF; v_call: TRBV11-1; cdr3_length: 11; j_call: TRBJ2-1
cdr3_aa: CASSRGNSYEQYF; v_call: TRBV6-5; cdr3_length: 13; j_call: TRBJ2-7
cdr3_aa: CASSGGTRGFPGELFF; v_call: TRBV9; cdr3_length: 16; j_call: TRBJ2-2
cdr3_aa: CASSGDSYNEQFF; v_call: TRBV6-1; cdr3_length: 13; j_call: TRBJ2-1
cdr3_aa: CASSYSELRETQYF; v_call: TRBV6-2/TRBV6-3; cdr3_length: 14; j_call: TRBJ2-5
cdr3_aa: CASSLLGGGDTEAFF; v_call: TRBV5-5; cdr3_length: 15; j_call: TRBJ1-1
cdr3_aa: CSANQGFVDEQFF; v_call: TRBV20-1; cdr3_length: 13; j_call: TRBJ2-1
cdr3_aa: CASSLTGVGGYTF; v_call: TRBV7-2; cdr3_length: 13; j_call: TRBJ1-2
cdr3_aa: CAISESGAGRGYEQYF; v_call: TRBV10-3; cdr3_length: 16; j_call: TRBJ2-7
cdr3_aa: CSASHLHQETQYF; v_call: TRBV20-1; cdr3_length: 13; j_call: TRBJ2-5
cdr3_aa: CASSFASGEETQYF; v_call: TRBV7-9; cdr3_length: 14; j_call: TRBJ2-5
cdr3_aa: CASTLNPDSSYEQYF; v_call: TRBV7-2; cdr3_length: 15; j_call: TRBJ2-7
cdr3_aa: CSARSLKRGGQETQYF; v_call: TRBV20-1; cdr3_length: 16; j_call: TRBJ2-5
cdr3_aa: CASGLADTGDTQYF; v_call: TRBV9; cdr3_length: 14; j_call: TRBJ2-3
cdr3_aa: CASSLPNTGELFF; v_call: TRBV7-9; cdr3_length: 13; j_call: TRBJ2-2
cdr3_aa: CSARIGQMNTGELFF; v_call: TRBV20-1; cdr3_length: 15; j_call: TRBJ2-2
cdr3_aa: CASSLRRLTYEQYF; v_call: TRBV5-1; cdr3_length: 14; j_call: TRBJ2-7
cdr3_aa: CASRGTTLYGYTF; v_call: TRBV6-1; cdr3_length: 13; j_call: TRBJ1-2
cdr3_aa: CASSLAASGGNEQFF; v_call: TRBV7-8; cdr3_length: 15; j_call: TRBJ2-1